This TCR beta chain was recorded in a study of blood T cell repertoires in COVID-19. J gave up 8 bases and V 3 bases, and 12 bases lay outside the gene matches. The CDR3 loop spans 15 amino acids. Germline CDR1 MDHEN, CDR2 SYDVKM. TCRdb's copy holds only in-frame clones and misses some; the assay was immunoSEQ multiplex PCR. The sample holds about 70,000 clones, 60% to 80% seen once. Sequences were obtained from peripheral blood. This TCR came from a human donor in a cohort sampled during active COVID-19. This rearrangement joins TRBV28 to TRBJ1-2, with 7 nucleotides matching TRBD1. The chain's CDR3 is CASSFTSTGDRGYTF. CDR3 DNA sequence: TGTGCCAGCAGTTTCACTTCTACAGGGGATAGAGGCTACACCTTC.